Shown below are 30 T cell receptor beta chains from a single sample sequenced in a study of blood T cell repertoires in COVID-19. The data were produced by immunoSEQ multiplex PCR, yet TCRdb's version contains in-frame clones alone and is incomplete. Here the sample spans 150,000 or so clones, roughly nine tenths being singletons. Sequenced sample: peripheral blood. The receptor source for this set is a woman in her 70s with acute or convalescent COVID-19.

The chain combines TRBV12-5 with TRBJ2-7; possible D gene TRBD2, 6 bases. Germline CDR1 and CDR2: LGHNT and FRNRAP. Trimming took 7 bases from V and 2 from J, leaving 18 bases between them. This CDR3 comprises 15 residues. The CDR3 spells CASVNEGLSTYEQYF. The CDR3 region has the DNA TGTGCTAGTGTAAATGAGGGACTCTCTACCTACGAGCAGTACTTC.

The V call is TRBV2, the J call TRBJ2-5, with TRBD1 matching over 7 bases. The CDR3 is 13 amino acids. Losses at the gene ends were 6 bases for V and 1 base for J; bases not matched to a gene: 2. Germline V gene data show CDR1 as SNHLY and CDR2 as FYNNEI. CDR3 amino acids: CASRTGPQETQYF. In nucleotides, the CDR3 is TGTGCCAGCAGGACAGGGCCCCAAGAGACCCAGTACTTC.

This rearrangement joins TRBV19 to TRBJ2-2; TRBD1 aligns across 8 bases. The CDR3 contains 17 residues. Germline lookup yields CDR1 LNHDA and CDR2 SQIVND (reference sequence). V dropped 5 bases and J dropped 0; count of bases not matched to a gene: 8. The CDR3 region is CASSLDRGVTNTGELFF. The DNA of the CDR3 is TGTGCCAGTAGTCTCGACAGGGGAGTTACGAACACCGGGGAGCTGTTTTTT.

This chain connects TRBV3-1 (or the pseudogene TRBV3-2) to TRBJ1-3; D not certain. Germline V gives CDR1 LGHDT, CDR2 YNNKEL (reference sequence). CDR3 size: 13 residues. V lost 0 bases and J lost 3, with 3 bases in between. CDR3 nucleotides: TGTGCCAGCAGCCAAGACAATGGAAACACCATATATTTT. It is translated as CASSQDNGNTIYF.

The V gene is TRBV9, the J gene TRBJ1-5, with D perhaps matching TRBD1 (6 bases). Trimming pared 0 bases from V and 7 bases from J, leaving 11 bases between. This CDR3 spans 14 amino acids. CDR1 and CDR2 (germline): SGDLS, YYNGEE. This CDR3 reads CASSVAGDYQPQHF. CDR3 DNA sequence: TGTGCCAGCAGCGTAGCAGGGGATTACCAGCCCCAGCATTTT.

The CDR3 here is CASSYPGQVANQPQHF. Written as DNA, the CDR3 is TGTGCCAGCAGTTACCCGGGACAGGTGGCCAATCAGCCCCAGCATTTT. V and J are TRBV6-2 or TRBV6-3 and TRBJ1-5; TRBD1 agrees at 8 bases. J gave up 3 bases and V 2 bases, and 6 bases lay outside the gene matches. The germline V gene has CDR1 MNHEY and CDR2 SVGEGT. The CDR3 consists of 16 residues.

The chain couples TRBV19 to TRBJ1-2; TRBD1 matches 7 bases. The V gene end was trimmed by 5 bases and the J gene end by 7 bases; junction bases not matched to a gene: 16. The CDR3 consists of 16 residues. Germline V lookup: CDR1 LNHDA, CDR2 SQIVND (reference sequence). CDR3 DNA sequence: TGTGCCAGTAGTGCCCGACAGGGTCAGCCGGGCCGTGGCTACACCTTC. Its protein product is CASSARQGQPGRGYTF.

The chain combines TRBV3-1 (or the pseudogene TRBV3-2) with TRBJ1-1, with D uncertain. Germline V CDR1 and CDR2: LGHDT, YNNKEL (reference sequence). V was trimmed by 3 bases and J by 4 bases, leaving 15 bases between them. This CDR3 has 15 residues. Here the CDR3 reads CASSQIGGGVTEAFF. CDR3 DNA sequence: TGTGCCAGCAGCCAGATAGGCGGCGGGGTCACTGAAGCTTTCTTT.

The rearrangement uses TRBV7-2 and TRBJ1-3; the D is unclear. Trimming took off 4 bases at V and 4 bases at J, with 14 bases between the two ends. In germline, CDR1 is SGHTA, CDR2 FQGNSA. The CDR3 covers 15 residues. Here the CDR3 DNA reads TGTGCCAGCAGCTATTCAGCGGGCCTAGGAAACACCATATATTTT. Its protein is CASSYSAGLGNTIYF.

The chain has TRBV28 and TRBJ1-2, with 8 bases lining up with TRBD1. Germline CDR1 is MDHEN and CDR2 is SYDVKM. The V gene end was trimmed by 8 bases and the J gene end by 7 bases; junction bases not matched to a gene: 12. CDR3 length: 14 residues. The chain's CDR3 is CASGSRTGLFGYTF. Written as DNA, the CDR3 is TGTGCCAGCGGTTCCCGGACAGGGCTTTTTGGCTACACCTTC.

The CDR3 here is CASSPGEVETQYF. As DNA, the CDR3 is TGTGCCAGCTCACCAGGGGAGGTAGAGACCCAGTACTTC. V gene TRBV18 combines with J gene TRBJ2-5; the D gene is possibly TRBD2 (6 bases). Trimming stripped 2 bases from V and 4 bases from J, with 8 bases between. The CDR3 runs to 13 residues. CDR1 and CDR2 from the germline V gene are KGHSH and LQKENI.

This sequence joins TRBV11-2 and TRBJ2-2, with a possible D match to TRBD1 (6 bases). The CDR3 covers 15 residues. V was cut by 2 bases and J by 4 bases, with 11 bases left in between. The germline V gene encodes CDR1 SGHAT and CDR2 FQNNGV. The CDR3 loop is CASSLLGQSTGELFF. The CDR3 nucleotides read TGTGCCAGCAGCTTACTCGGACAGTCCACCGGGGAGCTGTTTTTT.

The chain is built from TRBV10-2 and TRBJ2-7, with 11 positions matching TRBD1. CDR3 size: 21 residues. Trimming at V came to 8 bases and at J to 1 base, leaving 25 bases not matched to a gene. Germline V gives CDR1 WSHSY, CDR2 SAAADI. The CDR3 coding sequence is TGCGCCAGCTATCCATTGCCCGGACAGGGGGCACCACAAATTCTGTCCTACGAGCAGTACTTC. Protein: CASYPLPGQGAPQILSYEQYF.

The chain joins TRBV4-3 to TRBJ1-1, with 8 nucleotides matching TRBD1. Trimming removed 4 bases from V and 1 base from J; junction bases left unmatched: 5. Germline CDR1 is LGHNA and CDR2 is YSLEER. The CDR3 has 15 amino acids. CDR3: CASSRLGQANTEAFF. In nucleotides, the CDR3 is TGCGCCAGCAGCCGCCTGGGACAGGCGAACACTGAAGCTTTCTTT.

The chain uses TRBV11-3 and TRBJ2-2; 7 bases map to TRBD1. V shed 5 bases and J 3 bases; nucleotides not matched to a gene: 3. The V gene's germline CDR1 is SGHNT and CDR2 YENEEA. The CDR3 totals 14 residues. The CDR3 DNA follows: TGTGCCAGCAGCAGGGGGCCCGACACCGGGGAGCTGTTTTTT. Amino acids: CASSRGPDTGELFF.

The rearrangement uses TRBV5-1 and TRBJ1-6; the D is unclear. The germline V gene has CDR1 SGHRS and CDR2 YFSETQ. This CDR3 is built from 15 residues. Deletions cut 3 bases from V and 6 bases from J, with 13 bases between. The CDR3 loop reads CASSSGVGFNSPLHF. The CDR3 DNA follows: TGCGCCAGCAGCTCGGGAGTAGGGTTTAATTCACCCCTCCACTTT.

The V call is TRBV6-1, the J call TRBJ1-1, with no clear D. The CDR3 sequence is 14 residues long. Germline V gene data show CDR1 as MNHNS and CDR2 as SASEGT. Trimming took off 2 bases at V and 2 bases at J, with 9 bases between the two ends. The CDR3 DNA reads TGTGCCAGCAGTGAAATCGCGGGTAACACTGAAGCTTTCTTT. It specifies CASSEIAGNTEAFF.

The chain uses TRBV27 and TRBJ1-2; TRBD1 matches 9 bases. Germline assignment: CDR1 MNHEY and CDR2 SMNVEV (reference sequence). V shed 4 bases and J 7 bases; nucleotides not matched to a gene: 7. CDR3 length: 14 amino acids. The CDR3 region is CASSWGTGYFGYTF. CDR3 coding DNA: TGTGCCAGCAGTTGGGGGACAGGGTACTTTGGCTACACCTTC.

The chain has TRBV9 and TRBJ2-2; the D gene is possibly TRBD1 (6 bases). Germline V gene data show CDR1 as SGDLS and CDR2 as YYNGEE. Between the trimmed V and J ends, which lost 4 bases and 2 bases, there was a span of 12 bases. This CDR3 spans 15 amino acids. The CDR3, as DNA: TGTGCCAGCAGCTCAGGACAGACTAACACCGGGGAGCTGTTTTTT. Protein sequence: CASSSGQTNTGELFF.

The chain uses TRBV7-6 and TRBJ2-5; TRBD1 might be the D (7 bases). This CDR3 is built from 15 residues. Per germline, CDR1 SGHVS and CDR2 FNYEAQ. Trimming stripped 8 bases from V and 5 bases from J, with 21 bases between. The CDR3 spells CASGNGGGGAETQYF. As DNA, the CDR3 is TGTGCCAGCGGGAATGGAGGAGGGGGCGCCGAGACCCAGTACTTC.

This chain connects TRBV11-2 to TRBJ2-5; D not resolved. The CDR3 sequence is 13 residues long. V shed 1 base and J shed 3 bases, with 6 bases lying between them. Germline lookup yields CDR1 SGHAT and CDR2 FQNNGV. CDR3 nucleotide sequence: TGTGCCAGCAGCTTAGTGGCTGAAGAGACCCAGTACTTC. It encodes CASSLVAEETQYF.

This chain uses TRBV28 with TRBJ2-7; 7 bases align to TRBD2. The CDR3 has 15 amino acids. In germline, CDR1 is MDHEN, CDR2 SYDVKM. The V and J ends lost 5 bases and 3 bases, in that order; junction bases with no gene match: 10. DNA for the CDR3: TGTGCCAGCAGTCCGACGGAGGGAGGGAACTACGAGCAGTACGTC. It encodes CASSPTEGGNYEQYV.

CDR3 sequence (DNA): TGTGCCAGCAGCGGGTACGGGGCTAATGAAAAACTGTTTTTT. Translation gives CASSGYGANEKLFF. J is TRBJ1-4 and V is TRBV5-5; no firm D call. The CDR3 covers 14 residues. Trimming cost V 4 bases and J 3 bases, with 10 bases left between them. CDR1 is SGHKS and CDR2 is YYEKEE in the germline V gene (reference sequence).

The chain employs TRBV7-9 and TRBJ2-1, with 14 bases fitting TRBD2. Germline V gives CDR1 SEHNR, CDR2 FQNEAQ (reference sequence). This CDR3 comprises 15 residues. J was trimmed by 6 bases and V by 5 bases; bases with no gene match: 3. CDR3 DNA: TGTGCCAGCAGCGGCGGACTAGCGGGAGGCAATGAGCAGTTCTTC. Protein product: CASSGGLAGGNEQFF. The variable domain in full, with the rest retrieved from reference TRBV7-9 and TRBJ2-1, is DTGVSQNPRHKITKRGQNVTFRCDPISEHNRLYWYRQTLGQGPEFLTYFQNEAQLEKSRLLSDRFSAERPKGSFSTLEIQRTEQGDSAMYLCASSGGLAGGNEQFFGPGTRLTVL.

The chain has TRBV18 and TRBJ1-1, with 7 bases matching TRBD1. Germline CDR1 is KGHSH and CDR2 is LQKENI. The J segment lost 6 bases and the V segment lost 2 bases, leaving 6 bases of the junction unmatched. This CDR3 spans 14 amino acids. The CDR3 coding sequence is TGTGCCAGCTCACCAGACAGGGTGATGGCTGAAGCTTTCTTT. This translates into CASSPDRVMAEAFF.

The V and J genes are TRBV2 and TRBJ1-2, with 11 bases identical to TRBD1. The CDR3 length is 15 residues. With V trimmed by 5 bases and J by 0 bases, 2 bases remained unmatched. CDR1 and CDR2 (germline): SNHLY, FYNNEI. CDR3 residues: CASSSDRGPNYGYTF. DNA for the CDR3: TGTGCCAGCAGTTCGGACAGGGGGCCTAACTATGGCTACACCTTC.

The rearrangement uses TRBV7-9 and TRBJ1-6; D is ambiguous. Trimming pared 5 bases from V and 9 bases from J, leaving 14 bases between. The germline V gene encodes CDR1 SEHNR and CDR2 FQNEAQ (reference sequence). The CDR3 loop spans 14 amino acids. CDR3 sequence reads: CASSATGRGSPLHF. The DNA for the CDR3 is TGTGCCAGCAGCGCGACCGGGAGAGGTTCACCCCTCCACTTT.

The table lists this clone with a count of one. The chain joins TRBV19 to TRBJ1-2, with 9 nucleotides matching TRBD1. This CDR3 contains 15 residues. The V segment lost 9 bases and the J segment 4 bases; nucleotides outside the gene matches: 12. Germline CDR1 reads LNHDA; CDR2 reads SQIVND (reference sequence). The CDR3 sequence: CASTREDRGSYGYTF. As DNA, the CDR3 is TGTGCCAGCACAAGAGAGGACAGGGGTTCCTATGGCTACACCTTC. Full variable domain (remainder filled in from reference TRBV19 and TRBJ1-2): DGGITQSPKYLFRKEGQNVTLSCEQNLNHDAMYWYRQDPGQGLRLIYYSQIVNDFQKGDIAEGYSVSREKKESFPLTVTSAQKNPTAFYLCASTREDRGSYGYTFGSGTRLTVV.

The chain recombines TRBV7-9 with TRBJ1-6; D gene unclear. The CDR3 runs 16 residues. CDR1 is SEHNR and CDR2 is FQNEAQ in the germline V gene (reference sequence). V was trimmed by 3 bases and J by 9 bases, leaving 18 bases between them. The CDR3 nucleotides are TGTGCCAGCAGCTTCGAGGCTCTGCTCGGGAGTTCACCCCTCCACTTT. It codes for CASSFEALLGSSPLHF. The complete variable domain, with remaining parts taken from reference TRBV7-9 and TRBJ1-6, reads DTGVSQNPRHKITKRGQNVTFRCDPISEHNRLYWYRQTLGQGPEFLTYFQNEAQLEKSRLLSDRFSAERPKGSFSTLEIQRTEQGDSAMYLCASSFEALLGSSPLHFGNGTRLTVT.

The rearrangement joins TRBV7-8 to TRBJ2-5, with 11 bases fitting TRBD2. The CDR3 sequence is 16 residues long. Germline trimming cut 8 bases from V and 5 bases from J; bases unmatched to any gene: 13. CDR1 and CDR2 from the germline V gene are SGHVS and FQNEAQ. CDR3 loop: CASPAFSGGARETQYF. As DNA, the CDR3 is TGTGCCAGCCCTGCGTTTAGCGGGGGGGCCCGGGAGACCCAGTACTTC.